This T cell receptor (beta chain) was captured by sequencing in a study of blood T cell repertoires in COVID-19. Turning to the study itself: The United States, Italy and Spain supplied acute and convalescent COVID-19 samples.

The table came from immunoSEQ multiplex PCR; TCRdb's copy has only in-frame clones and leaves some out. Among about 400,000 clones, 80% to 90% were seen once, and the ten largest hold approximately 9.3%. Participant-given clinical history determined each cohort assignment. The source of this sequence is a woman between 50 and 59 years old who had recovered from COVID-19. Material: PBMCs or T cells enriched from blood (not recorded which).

Written as DNA, the CDR3 is TGTGCCAGTAGTATGCGGACAGGGAGAAGTCAGGAGGGCTACACCTTC. Protein sequence: CASSMRTGRSQEGYTF. The V call is TRBV19, the J call TRBJ1-2, with 8 positions matching TRBD1. The CDR3 length is 16 residues. CDR1 is LNHDA, CDR2 SQIVND, per germline (reference sequence). The V gene end was trimmed by 3 bases and the J gene end by 8 bases; junction bases not matched to a gene: 14.